Detailed here is one T cell receptor beta chain. The target antigen is unknown. There were only healthy Caucasians among the donors. MiXCR, run by TCRdb on the 5' RACE reads, gives a single entry per CDR3 protein. The sample lists about 190,000 distinct CDR3 sequences, about 15% occurring once. The sample is drawn from a study of identical twins. Broader study findings: Memory repertoires showed no such pattern, whereas abundant cord blood beta clonotypes carried fewer insertions.

CDR3 size: 14 residues. V lost 4 bases and J 4 bases, leaving 15 bases between the germline ends. Germline V gives CDR1 SGHRS, CDR2 YFSETQ. The sample was also reused in another study, on T cells expressing NK-cell markers.

The sample consisted of CD8+ T cells sorted from blood. The receptor was isolated from a woman aged 18-35 years in good health. J is TRBJ2-7 and V is TRBV5-1, with D maybe TRBD2 (6 bases). CDR3 coding DNA: TGCGCCAGCAGCCAAACGGGACTTGGATACGAGCAGTACTTC. Translating gives CASSQTGLGYEQYF.